The T cell receptor beta chain under discussion was sequenced for a study of blood T cells in healthy people across ages. General observations from the study: Samples with more naive T cells showed higher observed beta diversity. Per million T cells, TCR beta diversity dropped about linearly as age rose.

This clonotype has a handful of counts. Its antigen is currently unknown. It was with a sample-barcoded 5' primer and a J-beta primer mix that a second PCR of roughly 6 to 11 cycles was run. Each cDNA was tagged by a template-switch adaptor containing 12 random nucleotides. TCRdb fed the 5' RACE reads into MiXCR, producing one record per CDR3 protein. The table has fewer than 900,000 distinct CDR3 sequences, approximately 39% seen once. The sample was blood. This receptor was obtained from an older woman in good health.

The CDR3 region is CASSYTGQGDGYTF. CDR3 coding DNA: TGTGCCAGCAGTTACACTGGACAGGGCGATGGCTACACCTTC. V is TRBV6-2 or TRBV6-3 and J is TRBJ1-2; 8 bases align to TRBD1. The CDR3 runs to 14 residues. V lost 2 bases, J lost 6 bases, and 5 bases stayed unmatched. CDR1 is MNHEY and CDR2 is SVGEGT in the germline V gene.